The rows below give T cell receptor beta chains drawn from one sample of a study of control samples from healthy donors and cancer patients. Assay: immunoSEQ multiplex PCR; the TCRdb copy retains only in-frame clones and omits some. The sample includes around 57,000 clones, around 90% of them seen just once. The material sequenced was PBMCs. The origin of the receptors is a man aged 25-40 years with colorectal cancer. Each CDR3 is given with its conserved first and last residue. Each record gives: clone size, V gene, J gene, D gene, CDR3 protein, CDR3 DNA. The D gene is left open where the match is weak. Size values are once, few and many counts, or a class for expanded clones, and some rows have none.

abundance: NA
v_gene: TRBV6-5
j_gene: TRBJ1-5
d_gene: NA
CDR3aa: CASSRTPNQPQHF
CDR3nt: TGTGCCAGCAGTAGGACACCTAATCAGCCCCAGCATTTT

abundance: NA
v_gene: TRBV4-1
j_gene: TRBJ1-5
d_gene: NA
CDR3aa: CASSQWHSNQPQHF
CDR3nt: TGCGCCAGCAGCCAGTGGCACAGCAATCAGCCCCAGCATTTT

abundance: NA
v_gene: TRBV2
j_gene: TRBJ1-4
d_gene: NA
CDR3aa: CASSTLGRTNEKLFF
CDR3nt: TGTGCCAGCAGCACTCTCGGGAGAACTAATGAAAAACTGTTTTTT

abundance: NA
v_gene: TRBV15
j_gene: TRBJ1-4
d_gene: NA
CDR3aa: CATRGMWNEKLFF
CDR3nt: TGTGCCACCAGGGGTATGTGGAATGAAAAACTGTTTTTT

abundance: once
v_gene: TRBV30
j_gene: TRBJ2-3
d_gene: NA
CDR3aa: CAWTIQGGLMDTQYF
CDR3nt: TGTGCCTGGACCATACAGGGAGGGCTAATGGATACGCAGTATTTT

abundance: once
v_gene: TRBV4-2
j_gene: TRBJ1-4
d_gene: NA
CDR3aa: CASSHLSRAEKLFF
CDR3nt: TGTGCCAGCAGCCACCTGTCTAGGGCGGAAAAACTGTTTTTT

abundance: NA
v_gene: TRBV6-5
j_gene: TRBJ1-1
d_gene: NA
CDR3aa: CASSNSPYTEAFF
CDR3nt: TGTGCCAGCAGCAACTCACCCTACACTGAAGCTTTCTTT

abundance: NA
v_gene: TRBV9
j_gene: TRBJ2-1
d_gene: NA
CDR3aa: CASSVRTSSYNEQFF
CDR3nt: TGTGCCAGCAGCGTAAGGACAAGCTCCTACAATGAGCAGTTCTTC

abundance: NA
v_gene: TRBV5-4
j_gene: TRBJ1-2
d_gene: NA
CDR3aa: CASSLGYGYTF
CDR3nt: TGTGCCAGCAGCTTGGGTTACGGCTACACCTTC

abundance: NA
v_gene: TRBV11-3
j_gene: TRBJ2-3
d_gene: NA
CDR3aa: CASSLNQADTQYF
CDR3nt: TGTGCCAGCAGCTTAAACCAGGCAGATACGCAGTATTTT